The clone carrying this T cell receptor (beta chain) was detected a few times. This may arise from a read error, as a much more abundant clone is one base away. The CDR3 covers 11 residues. Germline CDR1 is SNHLY and CDR2 is FYNNEI. Trimming pared 3 bases from V and 5 bases from J, leaving 5 bases between. These data originate in a study of identical twins. TCRdb redid the calling of the 5' RACE reads with MiXCR, one entry per CDR3 protein. The sample comprises 1.5 million to 2 million distinct CDR3 sequences, about 30% of which are singletons, and about 0.27% rests with the top ten. The source of this sequence is a newborn girl in good health. The chain recombines TRBV2 with TRBJ2-7; D may be TRBD1 (5 bases). Sequences were obtained from cord blood. CDR3 nucleotide sequence: TGTGCCAGCAGTGACAGGGACGAGCAGTACTTC. This gives the protein CASSDRDEQYF.